These 5 T cell receptor beta chains came from one sample sequenced in a study of CD8+CD57+ T cells in acquired aplastic anemia listed by TCRdb under 2018. TCRdb names Illumina HiSeq 2000 as the instrument used. Profiling of TCR beta VDJ combinations and CDR3 sequences used genomic DNA as the template. The public reads were quality trimmed at Q25 with fastp and then assembled into clones with MiXCR by TCRdb, keeping productive beta chains. A single entry per CDR3 protein holds the most common genes and DNA from its merged rows. A total of approximately 200,000 distinct CDR3 sequences appear in this sample, roughly 57% of them only once. Together, the top ten hold 29% of the sample. Sequenced sample: sorted CD4+, CD8+, or CD8+CD57+ T cells (not recorded which) from PBMCs. Receptor source: a human donor in good health.

The chain links TRBV15 to TRBJ2-7; 7 bases fit TRBD2. CDR3 size: 17 residues. After removal of 3 bases from V and 1 base from J, the junction contained 12 bases not matched to a gene. CDR1 is LNHNV, CDR2 YYDKDF, per germline (reference sequence). The CDR3 DNA is TGTGCCACCAGCAGGGGCCCTGGGAGGGACGGGTCCTACGAGCAGTACTTC. Amino acids: CATSRGPGRDGSYEQYF. The variable domain in full, completed from reference TRBV15 and TRBJ2-7, reads DAMVIQNPRYQVTQFGKPVTLSCSQTLNHNVMYWYQQKSSQAPKLLFHYYDKDFNNEADTPDNFQSRRPNTSFCFLDIRSPGLGDTAMYLCATSRGPGRDGSYEQYFGPGTRLTVT.

Ten or more counts support this clonotype. The rearrangement uses TRBV12-3 or TRBV12-4 and TRBJ2-1; D is perhaps TRBD2 (5 bases). The CDR3 has 14 amino acids. V lost 1 base to trimming and J lost 3 bases, with 7 bases between them. DNA of the CDR3: TGTGCCAGCAGTTTAGTGGGAGACTACAATGAGCAGTTCTTC. It translates to CASSLVGDYNEQFF.

The V gene is TRBV7-9, the J gene TRBJ2-7, with D hard to call. This CDR3 is built from 14 residues. Trimming pared 1 base from V and 2 bases from J, leaving 9 bases between. Germline values: CDR1 SEHNR, CDR2 FQNEAQ (reference sequence). The CDR3: CASSLGAETYEQYF. The CDR3 DNA sequence: TGTGCCAGCAGCTTAGGGGCCGAAACCTACGAGCAGTACTTC.

This chain connects TRBV4-1 to TRBJ2-1; the match to TRBD2 covers 11 bases. Germline V gene sequence: CDR1 MGHRA, CDR2 YSYEKL. The CDR3 consists of 16 residues. Trimming removed 6 bases from V and 5 bases from J; junction bases left unmatched: 9. The CDR3 nucleotides are TGCGCCAGCAGACCAATAGCGGGAGGGCCAAACAATGAGCAGTTCTTC. Its protein product is CASRPIAGGPNNEQFF.

This clonotype was counted only a few times. The V gene is TRBV9, the J gene TRBJ2-1; the match to TRBD2 covers 14 bases. Germline loops: CDR1 SGDLS, CDR2 YYNGEE. V trimming: 3 bases; J trimming: 9 bases; junction bases outside the gene matches: 20. The CDR3 spans 20 residues. The CDR3 loop is CASSARLAGGASPFNSEQFF. CDR3 nucleotide sequence: TGTGCCAGCAGCGCGCGACTAGCGGGGGGGGCTTCCCCCTTCAATAGTGAGCAGTTCTTC.